These 8 T cell receptor beta chains share one sample of origin, sequenced in a study of T cell responses to AZD1222 COVID-19 vaccine. Only in-frame clones appear in the TCRdb table, and some are missing; sequencing was by immunoSEQ multiplex PCR. The sample records roughly 100,000 clones, about nine tenths being singletons. The sample here was peripheral blood, taken on day 0 of AZD1222 vaccination. These receptor sequences come from an adult in good health.

V and J are TRBV11-2 and TRBJ2-2, with 8 bases identical to TRBD2. The CDR3 covers 15 residues. V trimming: 5 bases; J trimming: 5 bases; junction bases outside the gene matches: 7. Germline values: CDR1 SGHAT, CDR2 FQNNGV. The CDR3 DNA sequence: TGTGCCAGCAGCCCCACGCCGGGAGGGACCGGGGAGCTGTTTTTT. Its translation: CASSPTPGGTGELFF.

The rearrangement links TRBV19 to TRBJ2-1; D could derive from TRBD1 or TRBD2 (5 bases each). The CDR3 extends over 14 amino acids. The V end lost 5 bases, the J end lost 10 bases, and 18 bases lay between the germline ends. In germline, CDR1 is LNHDA, CDR2 SQIVND (reference sequence). CDR3 bases: TGTGCCAGTAGTCTTACCGGGACCCCCTGGGAGCAGTTCTTC. Translation: CASSLTGTPWEQFF.

The V gene is TRBV9, the J gene TRBJ2-3; 9 nucleotides match TRBD2. Trimming removed 5 bases from V and 8 bases from J; junction bases left unmatched: 12. The CDR3 sequence is 15 residues long. The germline CDR1 and CDR2 sequences are SGDLS and YYNGEE. CDR3 amino acids: CASSYSGREIGTQYF. CDR3 DNA sequence: TGTGCCAGCAGTTATAGCGGGAGAGAAATCGGTACGCAGTATTTT.

This chain connects TRBV9 to TRBJ1-6; TRBD1 matches 10 bases. The CDR3 runs 16 residues. Germline V gives CDR1 SGDLS, CDR2 YYNGEE. V lost 4 bases, J lost 7 bases, and 8 bases stayed unmatched. CDR3 region: CASSPGQGFLNSPLHF. The CDR3, as DNA: TGTGCCAGCAGCCCGGGACAGGGGTTTTTGAATTCACCCCTCCACTTT.

The chain joins TRBV2 to TRBJ2-1; perhaps TRBD1 as D (6 bases). The CDR3 runs to 15 residues. Per germline, CDR1 SNHLY and CDR2 FYNNEI. The V end lost 7 bases, the J end lost 6 bases, and 19 bases lay between the germline ends. CDR3 amino acids: CASTRPGTGRNEQFF. In DNA form, the CDR3 reads TGTGCCAGCACCCGGCCGGGCACAGGGCGCAATGAGCAGTTCTTC.

This clone was detected once. The chain recombines TRBV7-9 with TRBJ2-2; no firm D call. V lost 11 bases, J lost 4 bases, and 20 bases lay in between. The germline gives CDR1 SEHNR, CDR2 FQNEAQ (reference sequence). There are 15 residues in the CDR3. CDR3 residues: CAGTGSLQITGELFF. In nucleotides, the CDR3 is TGTGCCGGTACCGGCTCGTTGCAGATCACCGGGGAGCTGTTTTTT.

Comment on this clone: This CDR3 is also generated by other DNA sequences in the sample. This chain joins TRBV18 and TRBJ2-7; 8 bases fit TRBD1. J gave up 4 bases and V 2 bases, and 4 bases lay outside the gene matches. The CDR3 runs to 14 residues. Germline loops: CDR1 KGHSH, CDR2 LQKENI. In DNA form, the CDR3 reads TGTGCCAGCTCACCAGGGACAGGCCCTTACGAGCAGTACTTC. It yields the protein CASSPGTGPYEQYF.

This clone was seen just once. The junction departs from germline at one end; a sequencing error may be responsible. The chain couples TRBV11-2 to TRBJ2-2, with D possibly matching TRBD2 (5 bases). The CDR3 spans 12 residues. The germline V gene encodes CDR1 SGHAT and CDR2 FQNNGV. The CDR3 protein is CASSFRTGELLF. The CDR3 DNA is TGTGCCAGCAGCTTTAGGACCGGGGAGCTGCTTTTT.